The present T cell receptor beta chain was sequenced within a study of T cells in Graves' hyperthyroidism and ophthalmopathy. General study results and limits: Stable hyperthyroidism was told apart from ophthalmopathy by a model built on 13 V-J features.

Exclusion of a patient resulted from uncontrolled infection, other autoimmune disease, pregnancy or lactation. This clonotype showed up many times. What it recognizes is unknown. TCR beta CDR3 regions were amplified from RNA. When the TCR CDR3 underwent first-round RT-PCR, the HTBI primer set was used. TCRdb analysed the multiplex PCR reads with MiXCR anew, one entry per CDR3 protein. The table lists nearly 600,000 distinct CDR3 sequences, approximately 15% of them singletons, with roughly 5.7% in the top ten. The V and J ends lost 1 base and 8 bases, in that order; junction bases with no gene match: 5. This CDR3 contains 15 residues. Germline CDR1 is KGHSH and CDR2 is LQKENI.

Specimen: blood. This TCR was sampled from a woman aged 30 to 39 with Graves' hyperthyroidism that later progressed to Graves' ophthalmopathy. J is TRBJ1-6 and V is TRBV18; 7 bases map to TRBD1. The CDR3 bases are TGTGCCAGCTCACCACAGGGGGCCGGGGATTCACCCCTCCACTTT. Translated: CASSPQGAGDSPLHF.